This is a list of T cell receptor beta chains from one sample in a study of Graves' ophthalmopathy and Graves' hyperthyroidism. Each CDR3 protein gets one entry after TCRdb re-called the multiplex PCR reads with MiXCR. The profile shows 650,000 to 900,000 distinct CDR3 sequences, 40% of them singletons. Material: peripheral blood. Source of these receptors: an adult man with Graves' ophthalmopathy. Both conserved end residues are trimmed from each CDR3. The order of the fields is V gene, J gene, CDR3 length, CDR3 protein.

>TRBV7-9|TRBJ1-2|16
ASSLAPRGSGGSYGYT
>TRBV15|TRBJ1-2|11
ATTRGTNYGYT
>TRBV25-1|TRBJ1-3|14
ASRGPGQLSGNTIY
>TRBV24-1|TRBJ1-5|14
ASSDREAYSNQPQH
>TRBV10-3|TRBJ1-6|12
ASRRTGDYSPLH
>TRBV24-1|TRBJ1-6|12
ATSDYRNNSPLH
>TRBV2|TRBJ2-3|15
ASSEASGGVNTDTQY
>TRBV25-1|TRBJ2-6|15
ASSPRRGASGANVLT
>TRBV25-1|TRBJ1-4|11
ASIYRSDEKLF
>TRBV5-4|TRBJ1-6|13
ASSEGKGNNSPLH
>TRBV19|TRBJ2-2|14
ASSSTGRINTGELF
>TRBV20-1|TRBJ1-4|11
SAAFELNEKLF
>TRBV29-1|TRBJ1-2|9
SVAGGGSYT
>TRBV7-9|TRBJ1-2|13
ASSSASGGISGYT
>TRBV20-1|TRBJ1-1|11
SARRGANTEAF
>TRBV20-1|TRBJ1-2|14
SARDPTGRENYGYT
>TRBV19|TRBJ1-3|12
ASSISGGGNTIY
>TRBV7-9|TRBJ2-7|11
ASRPGRGYEQY
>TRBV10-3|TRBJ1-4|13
AISDRWTANEKLF
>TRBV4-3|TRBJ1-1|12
ASSLTRGSTEAF
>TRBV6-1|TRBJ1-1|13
ASTQTQAGGFEAF
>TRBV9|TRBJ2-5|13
ASSVGQGVQETQY
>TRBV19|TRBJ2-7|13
AWSVGQPGNYEQY
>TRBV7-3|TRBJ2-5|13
ASSSYRGPGETQY
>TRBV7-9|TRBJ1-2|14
ASSQEVGTGSYGYT
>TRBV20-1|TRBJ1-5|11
SAEGQSNQPQH
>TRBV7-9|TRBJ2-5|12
ASSLFRGEETQY
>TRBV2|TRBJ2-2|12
ASKQETNTGELF
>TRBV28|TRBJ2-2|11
ASTIPTGRELF
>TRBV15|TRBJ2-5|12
ATSRVKGAGTQY
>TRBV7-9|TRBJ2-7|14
ASSPTGTLDSSEQY
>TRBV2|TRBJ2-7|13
ASDPQRLSSYEQY
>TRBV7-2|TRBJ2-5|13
ASSSYWTGQETQY
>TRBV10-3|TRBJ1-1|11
ANRQGMNTEAF
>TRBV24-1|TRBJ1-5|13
ASSDLAGYVQPQH
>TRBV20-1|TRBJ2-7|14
SARDLNRGNSYEQY
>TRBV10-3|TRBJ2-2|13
ASSLMTGDSGELF
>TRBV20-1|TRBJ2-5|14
SARDPGQGVQETQY
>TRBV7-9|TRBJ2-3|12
ASSITGGPDTQY
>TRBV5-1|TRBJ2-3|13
ASSLNGRAGDTQY
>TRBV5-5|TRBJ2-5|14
ASSLPRHLSEETQY
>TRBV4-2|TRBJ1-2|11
ASIKTGVGGYT
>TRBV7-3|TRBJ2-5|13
ASRLAGTTTSTQY
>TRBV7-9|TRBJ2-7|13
ASSIRGGASFEQY
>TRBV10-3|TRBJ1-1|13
AINPTGWQNTEAF
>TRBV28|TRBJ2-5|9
ASSFKKTQY
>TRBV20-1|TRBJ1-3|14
SARDVQSVSGNTIY
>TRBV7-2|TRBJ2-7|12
ASSGGTEIYEQY
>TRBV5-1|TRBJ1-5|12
ASTVGGSNQPQH
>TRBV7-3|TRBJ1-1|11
ASSFMRNTEAF
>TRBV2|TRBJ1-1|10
ASSFTSTEAF
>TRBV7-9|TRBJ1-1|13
ASSLDRGRWTEAF
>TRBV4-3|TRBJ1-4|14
ASSQVSDRGDEKLF